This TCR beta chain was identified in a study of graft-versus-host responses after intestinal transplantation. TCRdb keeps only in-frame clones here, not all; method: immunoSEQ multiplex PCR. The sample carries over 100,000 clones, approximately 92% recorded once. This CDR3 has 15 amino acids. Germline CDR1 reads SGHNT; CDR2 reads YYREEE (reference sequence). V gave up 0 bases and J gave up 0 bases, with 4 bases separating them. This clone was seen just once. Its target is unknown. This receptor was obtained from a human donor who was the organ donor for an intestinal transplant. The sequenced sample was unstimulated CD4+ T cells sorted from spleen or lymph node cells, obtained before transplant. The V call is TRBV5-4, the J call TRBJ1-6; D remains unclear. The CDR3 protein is CASSLGGSYNSPLHF. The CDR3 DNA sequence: TGTGCCAGCAGCTTGGGGGGCTCCTATAATTCACCCCTCCACTTT.